Given below is one T cell receptor (beta chain) in context. The data were taken from a study of preoperative IRX-2 immunotherapy in early breast cancer. The V end was cut by 8 bases, the J end by 11 bases, with 19 bases between. The CDR3 covers 13 residues. Germline CDR1 is SGHVS and CDR2 is FQNEAQ. Clones were sequenced by immunoSEQ multiplex PCR, and TCRdb holds only the in-frame ones, with some missing. The sample holds 35,000 to 45,000 clones, 70% to 80% seen once. Treatment of the sample: preoperative locoregional IRX-2 cytokine immunotherapy. Preoperative locoregional IRX-2 cytokine immunotherapy was tested in the phase Ib source study.

The V call is TRBV7-8, the J call TRBJ1-5; D is unresolved. This clonotype originated in a human donor with breast cancer. The sample was tumor tissue, taken after IRX-2 immunotherapy. The CDR3 spells CASGLQRDGAQHF. For the CDR3, the DNA is TGTGCCAGCGGGCTGCAGAGGGATGGGGCCCAGCATTTT.